This is a list of T cell receptor beta chains from one sample in a study of human T cells and chemical hapten exposure. MiXCR was run by TCRdb on the RACE reads, yielding one entry per CDR3 protein. The sample has roughly 380,000 distinct CDR3 sequences; about 6% are singletons. The specimen was whole blood, collected in connection with sensitization to the hapten diphenylcyclopropenone (DPC). These receptor sequences come from a woman younger than 35 with alopecia areata. Some clones in this sample may be carry-over from other donors' samples. Both conserved end residues are trimmed from each CDR3.

v_gene: TRBV6-1; j_gene: TRBJ2-2; CDR3aa: ASSPQTGVNTGELF
v_gene: TRBV5-1; j_gene: TRBJ1-1; CDR3aa: ASSESGRRGAF
v_gene: TRBV7-2; j_gene: TRBJ2-3; CDR3aa: ASAFRASTDTQY
v_gene: TRBV20-1; j_gene: TRBJ1-1; CDR3aa: SAAIGVNTEAF
v_gene: TRBV4-3; j_gene: TRBJ1-1; CDR3aa: ASSQSKGGRTEAF
v_gene: TRBV11-2; j_gene: TRBJ2-1; CDR3aa: ASSSLRGPKV
v_gene: TRBV6-6; j_gene: TRBJ1-6; CDR3aa: ASSYSSRDSPLH
v_gene: TRBV20-1; j_gene: TRBJ1-1; CDR3aa: SARRQGVTEAF
v_gene: TRBV12-3/TRBV12-4; j_gene: TRBJ2-1; CDR3aa: ASSLNYNEQF
v_gene: TRBV7-9; j_gene: TRBJ1-1; CDR3aa: ASSVVGRMNTEAF
v_gene: TRBV18; j_gene: TRBJ2-7; CDR3aa: ASSPLAWTSPYEQY
v_gene: TRBV7-3; j_gene: TRBJ1-1; CDR3aa: ASNNGEAF
v_gene: TRBV4-2; j_gene: TRBJ2-6; CDR3aa: ASSRKIGTSGGAGANVLT
v_gene: TRBV10-1; j_gene: TRBJ1-2; CDR3aa: ASSGRYTGTGLKLNYGYT
v_gene: TRBV3-1; j_gene: TRBJ1-5; CDR3aa: ASSQGTGVQPQH
v_gene: TRBV4-3; j_gene: TRBJ1-1; CDR3aa: ASSQGFNTEAF
v_gene: TRBV12-3/TRBV12-4; j_gene: TRBJ2-3; CDR3aa: ASRGTSGITDTQY
v_gene: TRBV6-5; j_gene: TRBJ2-5; CDR3aa: ASSYSPSPSGGQETQY
v_gene: TRBV6-2/TRBV6-3; j_gene: TRBJ2-2; CDR3aa: ASSPLARSGTGELF
v_gene: TRBV5-1; j_gene: TRBJ1-1; CDR3aa: ASSLGTANTEAF
v_gene: TRBV27; j_gene: TRBJ2-7; CDR3aa: ASSLQKSYEQY
v_gene: TRBV6-5; j_gene: TRBJ1-1; CDR3aa: ASSYQPPTGAYAEAF
v_gene: TRBV9; j_gene: TRBJ2-3; CDR3aa: ASSVGHRGGDTQY
v_gene: TRBV11-2; j_gene: TRBJ1-2; CDR3aa: ASSLAEGRNYGYT